This T cell receptor (beta chain) was observed in a study of blood T cell repertoires in COVID-19 (dated by TCRdb to about 2020). Looking at the study overall: The collaborator samples originated in the United States, Italy and Spain and spanned the acute and convalescent phases of COVID-19. The material from the prospective study consisted of cDNA or gDNA derived from T cells, B-cell-depleted T cells, or PBMCs. Deeply sampled blood TCRbeta repertoires from subjects exposed to, actively infected with, or recovered from COVID-19 were included in the dataset. The repertoires were released in a freely available public database intended as a resource for research on the immune response to SARS-CoV-2. The samples were drawn from the first 160 participants of the ongoing ImmuneRACE study and from some 1,300 subjects provided by 6 global collaborators. The sample metadata nearly always contained a de-identified subject ID, COVID-19 status, age in years and sex. Where available, HLA class I and class II types were obtained from metadata supplied by the sample provider rather than from assay-based typing.

As to this clone: There is no known antigen for this receptor. Per-base qualities were not stored, and no clone one base away is much larger.

TCRbeta CDR3 regions were amplified from genomic DNA by means of the immunoSEQ Assay, a bias-controlled multiplex PCR. As for the original processing: The number of nucleated cells in each sample was estimated from the amplification of reference gene primers within the assay. Sequence reads were collapsed and filtered to measure the absolute abundance of every unique TCRbeta CDR3 rearrangement. For each sample, productive Simpson clonality was calculated as the square root of Simpson's diversity index across productive rearrangements. TCRdb took over this immuneACCESS table, retaining in-frame rearrangements with V and J assigned. Such tables are incomplete; in checked studies, under half of the missing clones stem from an unresolved V gene, and the remainder is unexplained. V and J calls and clone size follow that table, whereas D and trimming were derived from the DNA. The sample data list 43,000 or so clones, and around 83% of these were observed just once. The top ten clones comprise 6.1% of the sample.

Relative to germline, V is missing 4 bases and J is missing 6 bases, with 5 bases of the junction outside any gene match. The germline V gene provides CDR1 SGHDT and CDR2 YYEEEE. Inclusive of the bounding cysteine and phenylalanine, the CDR3 is 15 residues long. The retained sequence is limited to the CDR3, 45 bases, with the frame set at the first base. Summary of the overall study and its limitations: Clinical and demographic metadata were provided uncurated, with the amount varying by source and participant.

The collaborating institutions used their own protocols to collect whole blood in K2EDTA tubes. For TCRbeta analysis, collaborator samples were shipped as frozen whole blood, as isolated PBMCs, or as DNA extracted from either sample type. Material: peripheral blood. In this chain, TRBV5-6 is recombined with TRBJ2-1; TRBD2 agrees with 12 junctional bases. The sequence derives from a woman older than 75 with acute or convalescent COVID-19. The CDR3 region reads CASSLGLAGINEQFF. In nucleotide form, the sequence is TGTGCCAGCAGCCTTGGACTAGCGGGGATCAATGAGCAGTTCTTC.